This is a list of T cell receptor beta chains from one sample in a study of cytomegalovirus exposure and HLA in healthy donors. Method: immunoSEQ multiplex PCR; TCRdb's copy keeps in-frame clones and lacks some. The sample lists under 100,000 clones; about 78% were seen once. The sequenced sample was PBMCs. The receptors were gathered from a man aged 50 to 59 in good health and CMV-seronegative. Both conserved end residues are part of each CDR3. D genes are given only for firm matches. Where a row states a size, it is once, few, many or the class of an expanded clone; other rows omit it.

abundance: few; v_gene: TRBV6-5; j_gene: TRBJ1-2; d_gene: TRBD1; CDR3aa: CASSYSKGRQGNGYTF; CDR3nt: TGTGCCAGCAGTTACTCGAAAGGGAGACAGGGTAATGGCTACACCTTC
abundance: -; v_gene: TRBV7-2; j_gene: TRBJ2-1; d_gene: TRBD2; CDR3aa: CASSLVTLKRGGYNEQFF; CDR3nt: TGTGCCAGCAGCCTGGTGACACTAAAGCGGGGGGGGTACAATGAGCAGTTCTTC
abundance: -; v_gene: TRBV2; j_gene: TRBJ2-4; d_gene: -; CDR3aa: CASRQDAMRNIQYF; CDR3nt: TGTGCCAGCCGTCAGGATGCCATGCGAAACATTCAGTACTTC
abundance: -; v_gene: TRBV6-1; j_gene: TRBJ2-5; d_gene: TRBD2; CDR3aa: CASQSGGAGETQYF; CDR3nt: TGTGCCAGCCAAAGCGGGGGGGCGGGAGAGACCCAGTACTTC
abundance: -; v_gene: TRBV4-1; j_gene: TRBJ2-5; d_gene: TRBD2; CDR3aa: CASSQDLGGGLRETQYF; CDR3nt: TGCGCCAGCAGCCAAGATTTGGGCGGGGGGCTCCGAGAGACCCAGTACTTC
abundance: -; v_gene: TRBV30; j_gene: TRBJ1-5; d_gene: -; CDR3aa: CAWSVFGGGSSNQPQHF; CDR3nt: TGTGCCTGGAGTGTTTTTGGGGGGGGGAGCAGCAATCAGCCCCAGCATTTT
abundance: -; v_gene: TRBV30; j_gene: TRBJ1-1; d_gene: TRBD1; CDR3aa: CALTRDSINTEAFF; CDR3nt: TGTGCCTTAACACGGGACAGCATAAACACTGAAGCTTTCTTT
abundance: -; v_gene: TRBV5-1; j_gene: TRBJ2-3; d_gene: TRBD2; CDR3aa: CASSSGTSGASDTQYF; CDR3nt: TGCGCCAGCAGCTCCGGGACTAGCGGGGCCTCAGATACGCAGTATTTT
abundance: -; v_gene: TRBV30; j_gene: TRBJ1-6; d_gene: TRBD1; CDR3aa: CAWRSGQGSLLNSPLHF; CDR3nt: TGTGCCTGGAGGTCGGGACAGGGGTCCCTTCTCAATTCACCCCTCCACTTT
abundance: -; v_gene: TRBV6-5; j_gene: TRBJ2-3; d_gene: -; CDR3aa: CASSYGGLTDTQYF; CDR3nt: TGTGCCAGCAGTTACGGGGGACTCACAGATACGCAGTATTTT
abundance: once; v_gene: TRBV5-5; j_gene: TRBJ2-3; d_gene: -; CDR3aa: CASSLDTGSTDTQYF; CDR3nt: TGTGCCAGCAGCTTGGATACAGGTAGCACAGATACGCAGTATTTT
abundance: -; v_gene: TRBV7-2; j_gene: TRBJ1-4; d_gene: -; CDR3aa: CASSLPGFEKLFF; CDR3nt: TGCGCCAGCAGCTTGCCGGGGTTTGAAAAACTGTTTTTT
abundance: -; v_gene: TRBV2; j_gene: TRBJ2-1; d_gene: TRBD2; CDR3aa: CASSDNAGGIHEQFF; CDR3nt: TGTGCCAGCAGTGACAACGCGGGGGGGATCCATGAGCAGTTCTTC
abundance: once; v_gene: TRBV4-3; j_gene: TRBJ2-1; d_gene: -; CDR3aa: CASSQGSLREQFF; CDR3nt: TGCGCCAGCAGCCAAGGCAGCTTGCGGGAGCAGTTCTTC
abundance: once; v_gene: TRBV5-5; j_gene: TRBJ2-7; d_gene: TRBD1; CDR3aa: CASSLEPGGDIDEQYF; CDR3nt: TGTGCCAGCAGCTTGGAACCAGGGGGAGATATAGACGAGCAGTACTTC
abundance: -; v_gene: TRBV11-3; j_gene: TRBJ2-5; d_gene: -; CDR3aa: CASSFPQETQYF; CDR3nt: TGTGCCAGCAGCTTTCCTCAAGAGACCCAGTACTTC
abundance: -; v_gene: TRBV5-1; j_gene: TRBJ1-3; d_gene: -; CDR3aa: CASRPYSGNTIYF; CDR3nt: TGCGCCAGCAGACCTTACTCGGGAAACACCATATATTTT